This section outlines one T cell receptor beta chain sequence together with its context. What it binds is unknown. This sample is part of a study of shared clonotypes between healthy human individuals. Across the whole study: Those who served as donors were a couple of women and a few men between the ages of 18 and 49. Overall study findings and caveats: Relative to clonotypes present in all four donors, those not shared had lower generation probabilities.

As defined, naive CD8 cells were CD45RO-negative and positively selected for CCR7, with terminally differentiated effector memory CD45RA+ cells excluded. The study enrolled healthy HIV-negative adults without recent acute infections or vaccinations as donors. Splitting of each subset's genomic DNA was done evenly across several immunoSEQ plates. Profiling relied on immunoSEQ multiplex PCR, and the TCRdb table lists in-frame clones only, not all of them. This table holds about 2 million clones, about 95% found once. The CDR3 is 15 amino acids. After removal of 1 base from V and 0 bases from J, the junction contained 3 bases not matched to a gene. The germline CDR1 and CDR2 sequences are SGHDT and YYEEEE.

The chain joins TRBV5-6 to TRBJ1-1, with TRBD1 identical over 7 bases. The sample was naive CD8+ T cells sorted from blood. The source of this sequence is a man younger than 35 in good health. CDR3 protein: CASSLNRGMNTEAFF. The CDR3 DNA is TGTGCCAGCAGCTTGAACAGGGGAATGAACACTGAAGCTTTCTTT.